This T cell receptor (beta chain) derives from a study of blood T cells in healthy people across ages. Study as a whole: Capture by template switching was about one barcoded beta molecule per two T cells.

V lost 4 bases and J 15 bases, leaving 31 bases between the germline ends. This CDR3 spans 16 amino acids. The germline CDR1 and CDR2 sequences are GTSNPN and SVGIG (reference sequence). In terms of origin and age, donors were healthy Caucasian individuals from Russia aged about 6 to 100. A remark on this clonotype: Its target is not known.

Alongside a J-beta primer mix, a sample-barcoded 5' primer served in a second PCR lasting about 7 to 12 cycles. Individual samples furnished no less than 3 million CDR3-containing paired-end reads apiece. From the 5' RACE reads, TCRdb called clonotypes with MiXCR, one entry per CDR3 protein. The top ten hold roughly 7.7% of the sample, which has 1.5 million or so distinct CDR3 sequences, around two fifths seen once. General study results and limits: Naive CD4+ cells and diversity were both higher in long-lived donors than in aged donors.

The genes are TRBV30 and TRBJ2-4; maybe TRBD2 (5 bases). This sequence was found in a woman aged 18-29 years in good health. What was sequenced was blood. As DNA, the CDR3 is TGTGCCTGGAATTCGTTGGGTTCGGGCTCTGACTACGAGCGGTACTTC. Translating gives CAWNSLGSGSDYERYF.